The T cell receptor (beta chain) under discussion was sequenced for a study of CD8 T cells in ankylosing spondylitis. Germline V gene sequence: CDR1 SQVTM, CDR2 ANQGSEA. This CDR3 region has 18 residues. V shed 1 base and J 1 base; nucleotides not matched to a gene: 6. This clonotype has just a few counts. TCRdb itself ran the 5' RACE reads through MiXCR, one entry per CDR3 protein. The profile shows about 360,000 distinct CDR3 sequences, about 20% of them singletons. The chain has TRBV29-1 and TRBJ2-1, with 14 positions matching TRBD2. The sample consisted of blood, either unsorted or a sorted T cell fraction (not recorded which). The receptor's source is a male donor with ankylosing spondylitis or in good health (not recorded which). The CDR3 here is CSVEVGTSGGSSYNEQFF. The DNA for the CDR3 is TGCAGCGTTGAAGTGGGGACTAGCGGGGGATCGTCCTACAATGAGCAGTTCTTC.